This T cell receptor (beta chain) stems from a study of blood T cells in healthy people across ages. PCR was performed a second time for roughly 7 to 12 cycles using a sample-barcoded 5' primer and a J-beta primer mix. Each cDNA was tagged by a template-switch adaptor containing 12 random nucleotides. TCRdb re-derived calls from the 5' RACE reads in MiXCR, one entry per CDR3 protein. The sample contains hundreds of thousands of distinct CDR3 sequences, nearly 60% of which appear only once. The CDR3 runs 13 residues. CDR1 SEHNR and CDR2 FQNEAQ come from the germline V gene (reference sequence). The genes are TRBV7-9 and TRBJ2-7; possible D gene TRBD1, 6 bases. The J call may be mistaken, given a closer DNA end match to TRBJ2-5. The TCR was taken from a man aged 25-45 years in good health. The sequenced sample was blood. The CDR3 DNA is TGTGCCAGCAGCTATGGGACATGGGAGACCCAGTACTTC. Translated: CASSYGTWETQYF.